The 18 T cell receptor beta chains below all came from one sample that was sequenced in a study of cytomegalovirus exposure and HLA in healthy donors. Primers: 60 Vbeta forward and 13 Jbeta reverse. Here immunoSEQ multiplex PCR was the method, and the copy in TCRdb shows in-frame clones only, minus some. The sample holds about 300,000 clones, 86% seen once. The source material was PBMCs. The receptors originated from a man aged 40-55 years in good health and CMV-seropositive.

The V call is TRBV27, the J call TRBJ2-7, with TRBD1 matching over 10 bases. This CDR3 is 17 amino acids long. With 7 bases clipped from V and 0 bases from J, the junction kept 12 bases outside the gene matches. Germline V gene lookup returns CDR1 MNHEY and CDR2 SMNVEV (reference sequence). The CDR3 reads CASIPAGGQGISYEQYF. CDR3 nucleotides: TGTGCCAGCATTCCCGCCGGGGGACAGGGGATCTCCTACGAGCAGTACTTC.

The chain combines TRBV5-4 with TRBJ2-5; TRBD2 matches at 7 bases. From germline, CDR1 is SGHNT and CDR2 YYREEE (reference sequence). The CDR3 consists of 14 residues. Trimming took 2 bases from V and 6 from J; bases not matched to a gene: 7. The CDR3 sequence: CASSFFGGRKTQYF. The CDR3 DNA is TGTGCCAGCAGCTTTTTCGGGGGGAGGAAGACCCAGTACTTC.

The chain has TRBV4-2 and TRBJ2-7; D possibly corresponds to TRBD2 (6 bases). The CDR3 is 16 residues long. Germline CDR1 is LGHNA and CDR2 is YNFKEQ. The germline V and J ends were trimmed by 0 bases and 3 bases, with 15 bases remaining between them. As DNA, the CDR3 is TGTGCCAGCAGCCAAGAATACCGGGACTCGGTCTACGAGCAGTACTTC. This sequence encodes CASSQEYRDSVYEQYF.

The CDR3 protein is CASSGPDRSNEKLFF. The CDR3 coding sequence is TGTGCCAGCAGTGGGCCGGACAGGAGTAATGAAAAACTGTTTTTT. The rearrangement links TRBV25-1 to TRBJ1-4; the match to TRBD1 covers 7 bases. The germline V gene encodes CDR1 MGHDK and CDR2 SYGVNS. Trimming at V came to 4 bases and at J to 4 bases, leaving 6 bases not matched to a gene. The CDR3 contains 15 residues.

The J gene is TRBJ2-3, the V gene TRBV30, with 8 bases aligning to TRBD2. Germline CDR1 reads GTSNPN; CDR2 reads SVGIG (reference sequence). V shed 2 bases, J shed 2 bases, and the junction held 6 bases outside the gene matches. CDR3 length: 15 amino acids. CDR3 sequence: CAWSPGRANTDTQYF. In DNA, the CDR3 is TGTGCCTGGAGTCCCGGGAGGGCGAACACAGATACGCAGTATTTT. Complete variable domain (other parts from reference TRBV30 and TRBJ2-3): SQTIHQWPATLVQPVGSPLSLECTVEGTSNPNLYWYRQAAGRGLQLLFYSVGIGQISSEVPQNLSASRPQDRQFILSSKKLLLSDSGFYLCAWSPGRANTDTQYFGPGTRLTVL.

V is TRBV9 and J is TRBJ1-1; maybe TRBD1 (6 bases). Germline V gene sequence: CDR1 SGDLS, CDR2 YYNGEE. Trimming left V 3 bases short and J 1 base short, with 10 bases between. CDR3 length: 14 residues. CDR3 in DNA: TGTGCCAGCAGCGCCCAGGGGTCGAACACTGAAGCTTTCTTT. Translated: CASSAQGSNTEAFF.

The rearrangement links TRBV5-1 to TRBJ2-7; D is unclear. The CDR3 has 16 amino acids. CDR1 is SGHRS, CDR2 YFSETQ, per germline. Trimming left V 1 base short and J 0 bases short, with 14 bases between. This CDR3 reads CASSLLPSVNSYEQYF. In DNA, the CDR3 is TGCGCCAGCAGCTTGTTACCCAGCGTGAACTCCTACGAGCAGTACTTC.

The chain is built from TRBV27 and TRBJ2-2; TRBD1 might be the D (6 bases). Trimming removed 2 bases at V and 4 bases at J, with 29 bases between. From germline, CDR1 is MNHEY and CDR2 SMNVEV (reference sequence). The CDR3 has 21 residues. The CDR3, as DNA: TGTGCCAGCAGTTTAAACAGGGTTGTTCTTGACCTAAAGACTTCCACCGGGGAGCTGTTTTTT. It translates to CASSLNRVVLDLKTSTGELFF.

This chain uses TRBV6-6 with TRBJ2-7; 7 bases match TRBD1. The V gene end was trimmed by 0 bases and the J gene end by 2 bases; junction bases not matched to a gene: 4. The CDR3 is 15 amino acids. The germline V gene has CDR1 MNHNY and CDR2 SVGAGI (reference sequence). The CDR3: CASSYSTGMTYEQYF. In nucleotides, the CDR3 is TGTGCCAGCAGTTACTCGACAGGGATGACCTACGAGCAGTACTTC.

The rearrangement links TRBV2 to TRBJ1-4; weak D call: TRBD1 (5 bases). Germline V gives CDR1 SNHLY, CDR2 FYNNEI. This CDR3 contains 14 residues. V was clipped by 7 bases and J by 3 bases, with 12 bases between them. The CDR3 DNA sequence: TGTGCCAGCAAACAGGAGACCTCTAATGAAAAACTGTTTTTT. Its translation is CASKQETSNEKLFF. The full variable domain, in which reference TRBV2 and TRBJ1-4 provide the parts outside the CDR3, is EPEVTQTPSHQVTQMGQEVILRCVPISNHLYFYWYRQILGQKVEFLVSFYNNEISEKSEIFDDQFSVERPDGSNFTLKIRSTKLEDSAMYFCASKQETSNEKLFFGSGTQLSVL.

The gene calls are TRBV29-1 and TRBJ2-7; 7 bases are a match to TRBD1. The CDR3 loop spans 14 amino acids. The J segment lost 6 bases and the V segment lost 6 bases, leaving 14 bases of the junction unmatched. Germline CDR1 reads SQVTM; CDR2 reads ANQGSEA. This CDR3 reads CSVGQSLTFREQYF. CDR3 in DNA: TGCAGCGTGGGACAGAGCCTTACGTTTCGCGAGCAGTACTTC.

J is TRBJ1-1 and V is TRBV6-1; TRBD1 matches at 8 bases. Germline CDR1 MNHNS, CDR2 SASEGT. The CDR3 runs to 13 residues. Trimming cost V 6 bases and J 1 base; bases outside gene matches: 1. The CDR3 DNA sequence: TGTGCCAGCAGGCAGGGGGCGAACACTGAAGCTTTCTTT. Translation: CASRQGANTEAFF.

The genes are TRBV28 and TRBJ1-5; TRBD1 is a possible D gene (5 bases). The CDR3 extends over 13 amino acids. The germline V gene encodes CDR1 MDHEN and CDR2 SYDVKM. V lost 6 bases, J lost 5 bases, and 11 bases lay in between. The CDR3 DNA reads TGTGCCAGCAGCCCTGACAGCTATCAGCCCCAGCATTTT. As protein: CASSPDSYQPQHF.

J is TRBJ2-5 and V is TRBV29-1; 11 nucleotides agree with TRBD2. Germline values: CDR1 SQVTM, CDR2 ANQGSEA. With V trimmed by 2 bases and J by 5 bases, 7 bases remained unmatched. CDR3 length: 15 residues. The CDR3 here is CSVEILAGGGETQYF. CDR3 nucleotide sequence: TGCAGCGTTGAAATCCTAGCGGGAGGTGGGGAGACCCAGTACTTC.

This chain uses TRBV10-3 with TRBJ2-7; the match to TRBD1 covers 10 bases. This CDR3 contains 14 residues. Germline CDR1 is ENHRY and CDR2 is SYGVKD. The CDR3 reads CATSSGQGDHEQYF. CDR3 in DNA: TGTGCTACCTCATCCGGACAGGGGGACCACGAGCAGTACTTC.

This clone has just a few counts. Other DNA sequences in the sample encode the same CDR3. The chain joins TRBV9 to TRBJ2-1; 11 positions agree with TRBD2. V trimming: 2 bases; J trimming: 4 bases; junction bases outside the gene matches: 2. Germline V CDR1 and CDR2: SGDLS, YYNGEE. The CDR3 is made up of 15 amino acids. The CDR3 nucleotides are TGTGCCAGCAGCGTGGGACTAGCGGCTTACAATGAGCAGTTCTTC. Its protein product is CASSVGLAAYNEQFF.

V and J are TRBV10-1 and TRBJ2-1, with 16 bases that match TRBD2. Germline trimming cut 2 bases from V and 7 bases from J; bases unmatched to any gene: 8. Germline lookup yields CDR1 WNHNN and CDR2 SYGVQD (reference sequence). CDR3 length: 18 amino acids. DNA for the CDR3: TGCGCCAGCAGTGAGCTGGGACTAGCGGGAGGGCCAGGTAATGAGCAGTTCTTC. Its translation is CASSELGLAGGPGNEQFF.

CDR3 loop: CASSLGPMNTEAFF. The CDR3 DNA reads as TGTGCCAGCAGCTTAGGGCCCATGAACACTGAAGCTTTCTTT. V and J are TRBV7-2 and TRBJ1-1, with D hard to call. Germline values: CDR1 SGHTA, CDR2 FQGNSA. The V and J ends lost 1 base and 0 bases respectively, with 6 bases between them. The CDR3 runs 14 residues.